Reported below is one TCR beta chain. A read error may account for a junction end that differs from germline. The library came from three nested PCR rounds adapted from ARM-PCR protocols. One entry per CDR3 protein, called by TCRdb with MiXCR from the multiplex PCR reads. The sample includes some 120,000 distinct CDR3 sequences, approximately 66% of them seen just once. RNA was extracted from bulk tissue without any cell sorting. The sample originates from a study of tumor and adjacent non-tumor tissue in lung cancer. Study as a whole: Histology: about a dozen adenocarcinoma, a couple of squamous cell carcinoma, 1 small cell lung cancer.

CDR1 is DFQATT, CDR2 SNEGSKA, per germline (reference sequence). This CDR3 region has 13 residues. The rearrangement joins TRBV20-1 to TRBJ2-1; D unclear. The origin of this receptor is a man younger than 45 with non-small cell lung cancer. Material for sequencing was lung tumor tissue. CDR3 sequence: CGAHSPIDNGQFF. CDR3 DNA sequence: TGCGGTGCCCATTCCCCCATAGACAATGGGCAGTTCTTC.